This T cell receptor beta chain was identified during a study of blood T cells in healthy people across ages. The CDR3 totals 14 residues. The V gene's germline CDR1 is SGHRS and CDR2 YFSETQ. Alongside a J-beta primer mix, a sample-barcoded 5' primer served in a second PCR lasting about 7 to 11 cycles. Researchers report that each sample yielded at least 3 million CDR3-containing paired-end reads. TCRdb recomputed calls from the 5' RACE reads with MiXCR, one row per CDR3 protein. The sample lists 550,000 to 600,000 distinct CDR3 sequences; under 55% were seen once. In this sample, this clonotype turned up a few times. The junction shows a germline mismatch at one end, possibly a read error. Per individual sample, total RNA of at least 5.5 micrograms was extracted.

Sequencing input: blood. This receptor was identified in a man older than 75 in good health. The rearrangement uses TRBV5-1 and TRBJ2-2; D call uncertain. The CDR3 DNA reads as TGCGCCAGCATCTTGGCCCCGAACACCGGGGAGCTGTTTTTT. Translated, it gives CASILAPNTGELFF. The full variable domain, in which reference TRBV5-1 and TRBJ2-2 provide the parts outside the CDR3, is KAGVTQTPRYLIKTRGQQVTLSCSPISGHRSVSWYQQTPGQGLQFLFEYFSETQRNKGNFPGRFSGRQFSNSRSEMNVSTLELGDSALYLCASILAPNTGELFFGEGSRLTVL.